This T cell receptor beta chain was sequenced during a study of cytomegalovirus exposure and HLA in healthy donors. V was cut by 5 bases and J by 7 bases, with 14 bases left in between. This CDR3 is 13 amino acids long. CDR1 MNHEY and CDR2 SMNVEV come from the germline V gene (reference sequence). The PCR ran on 60 Vbeta and 13 Jbeta primers. TCRdb's copy holds only in-frame clones and misses some; the assay was immunoSEQ multiplex PCR. The profile shows 85,000 to 130,000 clones, 60% to 85% of them singletons. The receptor's source is a male donor in good health and CMV-seropositive. Source material: PBMCs. The chain carries TRBV27 and TRBJ2-5, with a weak D call TRBD2 (5 bases). CDR3: CASSLRALGTQYF. In DNA, the CDR3 is TGTGCCAGCAGTCTGCGGGCCCTTGGGACCCAGTACTTC.